The next 30 T cell receptor beta chains were all read from a single sample in a study of high-grade serous ovarian cancer treatment subgroups. The assay was immunoSEQ multiplex PCR, and TCRdb's table has in-frame clones only and misses some. The table includes fewer than 4,500 clones, 65% to 90% detected once. Tumor tissue was taken before any definitive surgery or chemotherapy was given. Material for sequencing was tumor tissue. The source is a human donor with high-grade serous ovarian cancer.

The chain links TRBV11-2 to TRBJ1-5, with a weak D call TRBD1 (6 bases). The length of the CDR3 is 15 residues. The V and J ends lost 3 bases and 3 bases respectively, with 12 bases between them. The V gene's germline CDR1 is SGHAT and CDR2 FQNNGV. CDR3 sequence: CASSLGWDTNQPQHF. In nucleotides, the CDR3 is TGTGCCAGCAGCTTGGGATGGGACACCAATCAGCCCCAGCATTTT.

The J gene is TRBJ1-1, the V gene TRBV5-1; possibly TRBD1 for D (5 bases). Germline V gene sequence: CDR1 SGHRS, CDR2 YFSETQ. Trimming stripped 6 bases from V and 3 bases from J, with 12 bases between. The CDR3 length is 13 residues. The CDR3 is CASNPSGDTEAFF. DNA for the CDR3: TGCGCCAGCAACCCTTCGGGGGACACTGAAGCTTTCTTT.

This chain uses TRBV5-1 with TRBJ2-7; 7 positions agree with TRBD1. CDR3 length: 14 amino acids. Germline loops: CDR1 SGHRS, CDR2 YFSETQ. Germline trimming cut 5 bases from V and 2 bases from J; bases unmatched to any gene: 7. In DNA form, the CDR3 reads TGCGCCAGCAGTAGAGAGGGACAGACCTACGAGCAGTACTTC. This sequence encodes CASSREGQTYEQYF.

V gene TRBV2 combines with J gene TRBJ1-1, with D perhaps matching TRBD1 (6 bases). The V gene's germline CDR1 is SNHLY and CDR2 FYNNEI. This CDR3 is 13 amino acids long. V lost 6 bases and J 7 bases, leaving 15 bases between the germline ends. CDR3 nucleotides: TGTGCCAGCAGGGCGGACAGAGCTAATGAAGCTTTCTTT. It is translated as CASRADRANEAFF.

This clone was observed a handful of times. The chain has TRBV19 and TRBJ1-3; D perhaps matches TRBD1 (5 bases). V was clipped by 3 bases and J by 0 bases, with 6 bases between them. CDR3 length: 14 residues. Germline assignment: CDR1 LNHDA and CDR2 SQIVND (reference sequence). CDR3 sequence reads: CASSIGGSGNTIYF. DNA of the CDR3: TGTGCCAGTAGTATCGGGGGCTCTGGAAACACCATATATTTT. The full variable domain, with the rest looked up from reference TRBV19 and TRBJ1-3, is DGGITQSPKYLFRKEGQNVTLSCEQNLNHDAMYWYRQDPGQGLRLIYYSQIVNDFQKGDIAEGYSVSREKKESFPLTVTSAQKNPTAFYLCASSIGGSGNTIYFGEGSWLTVV.

This chain uses TRBV19 with TRBJ2-5; 7 bases align to TRBD1. The CDR3 length is 14 residues. Germline loops: CDR1 LNHDA, CDR2 SQIVND (reference sequence). V gave up 5 bases and J gave up 5 bases; unmatched junction bases: 8. CDR3 sequence: CASSFTGAGETQYF. CDR3 nucleotide sequence: TGTGCCAGTAGTTTCACAGGGGCAGGGGAGACCCAGTACTTC. Complete variable domain (other parts from reference TRBV19 and TRBJ2-5): DGGITQSPKYLFRKEGQNVTLSCEQNLNHDAMYWYRQDPGQGLRLIYYSQIVNDFQKGDIAEGYSVSREKKESFPLTVTSAQKNPTAFYLCASSFTGAGETQYFGPGTRLLVL.

The chain links TRBV19 to TRBJ2-5; D gene uncertain. Germline V gene lookup returns CDR1 LNHDA and CDR2 SQIVND (reference sequence). This CDR3 has 14 residues. V was trimmed by 2 bases and J by 5 bases, leaving 12 bases between them. CDR3 in amino acids: CASSISGPRETQYF. Written as DNA, the CDR3 is TGTGCCAGTAGTATAAGTGGCCCTCGGGAGACCCAGTACTTC.

The CDR3 DNA sequence: TGTGCCAGCAGCGGGGACAGGACTGAAGCTTTCTTT. Translating it yields CASSGDRTEAFF. This chain connects TRBV9 to TRBJ1-1; 8 bases match TRBD1. CDR3 length: 12 amino acids. CDR1 and CDR2 (germline): SGDLS, YYNGEE. Trimming at V came to 3 bases and at J to 5 bases, leaving 0 bases not matched to a gene.

The chain links TRBV5-1 to TRBJ2-7; the D gene is possibly TRBD2 (5 bases). The ends were cut back, 3 bases at V and 5 bases at J, with 24 bases in the middle. Germline V CDR1 and CDR2: SGHRS, YFSETQ. CDR3 size: 17 residues. The CDR3 is CASSSKADPTPDHEQYF. The CDR3, as DNA: TGCGCCAGCAGCTCTAAAGCGGACCCTACCCCAGACCACGAGCAGTACTTC.

The chain combines TRBV10-3 with TRBJ1-3, with unresolved D. Trimming removed 3 bases at V and 0 bases at J, with 6 bases between. Germline CDR1 ENHRY, CDR2 SYGVKD. CDR3 size: 14 residues. CDR3 in amino acids: CAISERLSGNTIYF. The CDR3 nucleotides read TGTGCCATCAGTGAACGGCTCTCTGGAAACACCATATATTTT.

This chain connects TRBV4-1 to TRBJ1-2, with 9 bases identical to TRBD1. The CDR3 loop spans 16 amino acids. V lost 2 bases and J lost 0; bases outside the gene matches: 4. Germline V CDR1 and CDR2: MGHRA, YSYEKL. DNA for the CDR3: TGCGCCAGCAGCCAATTGGGGACAGGGTCTAACTATGGCTACACCTTC. Translation gives CASSQLGTGSNYGYTF.

The chain couples TRBV7-8 to TRBJ2-1; D is undetermined. Germline V gene data show CDR1 as SGHVS and CDR2 as FQNEAQ. The ends were cut back, 0 bases at V and 10 bases at J, with 10 bases in the middle. The CDR3 has 13 amino acids. The chain's CDR3 is CASSLAMFAEQFF. For the CDR3, the DNA is TGTGCCAGCAGCTTAGCCATGTTTGCAGAGCAGTTCTTC.

The chain recombines TRBV21-1 with TRBJ2-7; the listed D gene, TRBD1, was not tested against the DNA. TRBV21-1 is assigned pseudogene status. The CDR3 covers 15 residues. CDR3 amino acids: CASSGQTGGTYEQYF. The DNA of the CDR3 is TGTGCCAGCAGCGGACAGACAGGCGGAACCTACGAGCAGTACTTC.

V usage is TRBV6-4 and J usage is TRBJ1-6, with D unresolved. Germline V gene data show CDR1 as MRHNA and CDR2 as SNTAGT. Between the trimmed V and J ends, which lost 7 bases and 0 bases, there was a span of 10 bases. The CDR3 loop spans 15 amino acids. CDR3 residues: CASIICVSYNSPLHF. The CDR3 DNA is TGTGCCAGCATAATATGTGTCTCCTATAATTCACCCCTCCACTTT.

The chain joins TRBV5-4 to TRBJ1-6, with D possibly TRBD1 on 5 matching bases. Trimming took off 1 base at V and 7 bases at J, with 12 bases between the two ends. The CDR3 totals 15 residues. Germline values: CDR1 SGHNT, CDR2 YYREEE (reference sequence). The CDR3 DNA is TGTGCCAGCAGCTTGCCGGGACTCAAAAATTCACCCCTCCACTTT. Translation gives CASSLPGLKNSPLHF.

The V call is TRBV7-2, the J call TRBJ2-2, with D uncertain. Looked up from germline, CDR1 is SGHTA and CDR2 is FQGNSA. The CDR3 runs to 16 residues. The V and J ends lost 1 base and 1 base respectively, with 10 bases between them. The CDR3 DNA reads as TGTGCCAGCAGCTTAGAGGTCAGACAGAACACCGGGGAGCTGTTTTTT. Its translation: CASSLEVRQNTGELFF.

The chain joins TRBV2 to TRBJ2-4, with 7 bases fitting TRBD1. The CDR3 spans 14 residues. The V and J ends lost 5 bases and 4 bases, in that order; junction bases with no gene match: 5. Germline V lookup: CDR1 SNHLY, CDR2 FYNNEI. As DNA, the CDR3 is TGTGCCAGCAGTCACGGGACAGATAAAAACATTCAGTACTTC. The encoded protein is CASSHGTDKNIQYF.

The chain recombines TRBV18 with TRBJ2-5, with a tentative D call TRBD2 (5 bases). CDR1 KGHSH and CDR2 LQKENI come from the germline V gene. Deletions cut 3 bases from V and 5 bases from J, with 10 bases between. The CDR3 contains 13 residues. As DNA, the CDR3 is TGTGCCAGCTCACCTCAGCGGACCGAGACCCAGTACTTC. Translated, it gives CASSPQRTETQYF.

In this sample, this clone turned up once. The chain employs TRBV6-5 and TRBJ1-2; 8 positions agree with TRBD1. This CDR3 is built from 14 residues. The J segment lost 4 bases and the V segment lost 6 bases, leaving 7 bases of the junction unmatched. CDR1 and CDR2 from the germline V gene are MNHEY and SVGAGI. The CDR3 is CASRSLGQAYGYTF. The CDR3 region has the DNA TGTGCCAGCAGGAGCTTGGGACAGGCCTATGGCTACACCTTC.

The V gene is TRBV9, the J gene TRBJ2-3, with D possibly called TRBD1 or TRBD2 (6 bases each). The CDR3 is made up of 16 amino acids. The V and J ends lost 6 bases and 2 bases respectively, with 19 bases between them. Germline values: CDR1 SGDLS, CDR2 YYNGEE. The CDR3 spells CASTAIGGPLTDTQYF. The CDR3 DNA follows: TGTGCCAGCACCGCCATAGGGGGGCCCCTCACAGATACGCAGTATTTT.

This clone has a handful of counts. The V gene is TRBV19, the J gene TRBJ2-7, with D maybe TRBD2 (6 bases). V was cut by 1 base and J by 3 bases, with 13 bases left in between. The CDR3 runs 15 residues. Germline V lookup: CDR1 LNHDA, CDR2 SQIVND (reference sequence). The CDR3 sequence: CASSIVGTGVYEQYF. The CDR3 DNA reads TGTGCCAGTAGTATAGTTGGGACGGGGGTCTACGAGCAGTACTTC.

This clone was found once. The rearrangement links TRBV9 to TRBJ1-1, with TRBD1 matching 8 bases. The CDR3 totals 14 residues. The V segment lost 2 bases and the J segment 4 bases; nucleotides outside the gene matches: 4. CDR1 and CDR2 from the germline V gene are SGDLS and YYNGEE. The DNA of the CDR3 is TGTGCCAGCAGCGTGACAGGGGAGGGCACTGAAGCTTTCTTT. Its protein product is CASSVTGEGTEAFF.

The chain links TRBV2 to TRBJ1-1, with a possible D match to TRBD1 (5 bases). Germline CDR1 is SNHLY and CDR2 is FYNNEI. With 8 bases removed from V and 1 base from J, the gap between germline ends came to 14 bases. The CDR3 spans 14 residues. CDR3 bases: TGTGCCAGCCTTTATGGGGGTTCGAACACTGAAGCTTTCTTT. This sequence encodes CASLYGGSNTEAFF.

This clone was observed a single time. This rearrangement joins TRBV7-8 to TRBJ1-4; 7 bases map to TRBD1. Unmatched junction bases numbered 9, after V lost 5 bases and J lost 6 bases. CDR1 SGHVS and CDR2 FQNEAQ come from the germline V gene. This CDR3 has 15 amino acids. Written as DNA, the CDR3 is TGTGCCAGCAGCCATTCCGGGACAGAGGATGAAAAACTGTTTTTT. The encoded protein is CASSHSGTEDEKLFF. Drawing the rest from reference TRBV7-8 and TRBJ1-4, the complete variable domain is GAGVSQSPRYKVAKRGQDVALRCDPISGHVSLFWYQQALGQGPEFLTYFQNEAQLDKSGLPSDRFFAERPEGSVSTLKIQRTQQEDSAVYLCASSHSGTEDEKLFFGSGTQLSVL.

This clone was counted between two and nine times. This chain connects TRBV2 to TRBJ1-4; D remains ambiguous. V lost 6 bases, J lost 0 bases, and 14 bases lay in between. This CDR3 is 16 amino acids long. Looked up from germline, CDR1 is SNHLY and CDR2 is FYNNEI. The CDR3 here is CASRPPPNPTNEKLFF. The CDR3 coding sequence is TGTGCCAGCAGGCCGCCCCCGAACCCAACTAATGAAAAACTGTTTTTT.

The rearrangement uses TRBV5-1 and TRBJ1-5; D not resolved. The germline V gene encodes CDR1 SGHRS and CDR2 YFSETQ. The CDR3 has 15 amino acids. Trimming removed 3 bases at V and 4 bases at J, with 14 bases between. CDR3 sequence: CASSSGILPNQPQHF. The DNA of the CDR3 is TGCGCCAGCAGCTCCGGGATCCTTCCAAATCAGCCCCAGCATTTT.

The chain recombines TRBV10-3 with TRBJ2-2, with D possibly being TRBD2 (5 bases). Trimming cost V 11 bases and J 8 bases, with 21 bases left between them. The CDR3 has 14 residues. Germline-derived CDR1 and CDR2 are ENHRY and SYGVKD. The CDR3 nucleotides read TGTGCCTCCTCACGGACTCCTCAGGCGGGGGAGCTGTTTTTT. It translates to CASSRTPQAGELFF.

This clone appeared a single time. The chain couples TRBV19 to TRBJ2-7; 8 bases align to TRBD1. The CDR3 covers 15 residues. Germline trimming cut 3 bases from V and 2 bases from J; bases unmatched to any gene: 6. The V gene's germline CDR1 is LNHDA and CDR2 SQIVND (reference sequence). The CDR3, as DNA: TGTGCCAGTAGTATGCAGGGGGCGACTACCTACGAGCAGTACTTC. This translates into CASSMQGATTYEQYF.

This chain connects TRBV7-2 to TRBJ1-2, with TRBD1 matching 10 bases. The CDR3 contains 16 residues. Germline-derived CDR1 and CDR2 are SGHTA and FQGNSA. With 1 base clipped from V and 4 bases from J, the junction kept 6 bases outside the gene matches. For the CDR3, the DNA is TGTGCCAGCAGCTTAGGTCGGACAGGGGGGGCCTATGGCTACACCTTC. It specifies CASSLGRTGGAYGYTF.

V gene TRBV7-9 combines with J gene TRBJ2-3; TRBD2 matches at 10 bases. This CDR3 has 16 amino acids. V was clipped by 5 bases and J by 2 bases; unmatched bases: 7. CDR1 is SEHNR, CDR2 FQNEAQ, per germline (reference sequence). Here the CDR3 reads CASSHQAGGFTDTQYF. CDR3 nucleotides: TGTGCCAGCAGCCACCAAGCGGGGGGGTTCACAGATACGCAGTATTTT.